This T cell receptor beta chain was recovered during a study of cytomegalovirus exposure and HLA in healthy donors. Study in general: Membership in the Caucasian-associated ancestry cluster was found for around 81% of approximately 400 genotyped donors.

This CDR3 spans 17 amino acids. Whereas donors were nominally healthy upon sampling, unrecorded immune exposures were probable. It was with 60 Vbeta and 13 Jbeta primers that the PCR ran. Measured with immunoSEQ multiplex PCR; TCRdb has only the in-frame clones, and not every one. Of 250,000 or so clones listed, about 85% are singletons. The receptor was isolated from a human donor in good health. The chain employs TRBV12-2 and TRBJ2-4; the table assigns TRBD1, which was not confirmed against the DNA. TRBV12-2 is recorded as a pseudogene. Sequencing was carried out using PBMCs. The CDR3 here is CASRFTTTDRAKNIQYF. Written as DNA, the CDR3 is TGTGCAAGTCGTTTCACCACCACCGACAGGGCCAAAAACATTCAGTACTTC.